What follows are 30 T cell receptor beta chains derived from one specimen sequenced in a study of cytotoxic CD8 clonotypes in ibrutinib-treated CLL. TCRdb keeps only in-frame clones here, not all; method: immunoSEQ multiplex PCR. The table records about 58,000 clones, 71% of them present only once. The source was PBMCs, collected after 12 months of ibrutinib treatment. The receptors come from a human donor with chronic lymphocytic leukemia.

This clone was picked up a small number of times. The chain links TRBV6-1 to TRBJ1-1, with unresolved D. Germline CDR1 and CDR2: MNHNS and SASEGT. This CDR3 is built from 13 residues. V shed 5 bases and J shed 1 base, with 8 bases lying between them. The CDR3: CASSRAENTEAFF. CDR3 coding DNA: TGTGCCAGCAGTAGGGCAGAGAACACTGAAGCTTTCTTT.

The CDR3 DNA reads TGTGCCAGCAGTTTAGGGAGGGGGCAGGGGGAGACCCAGTACTTC. As protein: CASSLGRGQGETQYF. The chain carries TRBV28 and TRBJ2-5; D possibly matches TRBD1 or TRBD2 (7 bases each). This CDR3 has 15 amino acids. Germline CDR1 is MDHEN and CDR2 is SYDVKM. V shed 2 bases and J shed 5 bases, with 15 bases lying between them.

The V call is TRBV4-2, the J call TRBJ2-1, with 8 bases that match TRBD2. This CDR3 comprises 17 residues. The V and J ends lost 4 bases and 8 bases, in that order; junction bases with no gene match: 16. Germline loops: CDR1 LGHNA, CDR2 YNFKEQ. As DNA, the CDR3 is TGTGCCAGCAGCCCACCCGTCGGGAGCGGGAGTTATCATGAGCAGTTCTTC. It specifies CASSPPVGSGSYHEQFF.

This chain joins TRBV15 and TRBJ2-5; tentative D call: TRBD2 (6 bases). CDR3 length: 16 residues. Per germline, CDR1 LNHNV and CDR2 YYDKDF (reference sequence). Trimming took 0 bases from V and 2 from J, leaving 13 bases between them. The CDR3, as DNA: TGTGCCACCAGCAGAGAGTTGCGGGGAGTGCAAGAGACCCAGTACTTC. It is translated as CATSRELRGVQETQYF.

The rearrangement uses TRBV29-1 and TRBJ1-4, with 7 nucleotides matching TRBD1. Germline assignment: CDR1 SQVTM and CDR2 ANQGSEA. After removal of 6 bases from V and 5 bases from J, the junction contained 6 bases not matched to a gene. There are 13 residues in the CDR3. The CDR3 here is CSVRQGGNEKLFF. CDR3 sequence (DNA): TGCAGCGTAAGACAGGGTGGGAATGAAAAACTGTTTTTT.

Only one count was recorded for this clone. This chain joins TRBV11-3 and TRBJ2-7, with TRBD2 matching 8 bases. Germline V gives CDR1 SGHNT, CDR2 YENEEA. V lost 1 base, J lost 6 bases, and 2 bases stayed unmatched. The CDR3 covers 13 residues. CDR3 nucleotide sequence: TGTGCCAGCAGCTTAGGGACTAGCAGCGAGCAGTACTTC. Encoded protein: CASSLGTSSEQYF.

J is TRBJ2-6 and V is TRBV18, with unresolved D. This CDR3 spans 17 amino acids. Germline values: CDR1 KGHSH, CDR2 LQKENI. Trimming cost V 1 base and J 0 bases, with 10 bases left between them. As DNA, the CDR3 is TGTGCCAGCTCACCACGCCAAAGCCTCTCTGGGGCCAACGTCCTGACTTTC. This gives the protein CASSPRQSLSGANVLTF.

This rearrangement joins TRBV18 to TRBJ1-1, with 10 bases that match TRBD1. CDR1 is KGHSH and CDR2 is LQKENI in the germline V gene. After removal of 2 bases from V and 1 base from J, the junction contained 1 base not matched to a gene. This CDR3 is built from 15 residues. The CDR3 coding sequence is TGTGCCAGCTCACCAGGGACAGGGGAGAACACTGAAGCTTTCTTT. Protein sequence: CASSPGTGENTEAFF. Together with reference TRBV18 and TRBJ1-1, the CDR3 gives the full variable domain: NAGVMQNPRHLVRRRGQEARLRCSPMKGHSHVYWYRQLPEEGLKFMVYLQKENIIDESGMPKERFSAEFPKEGPSILRIQQVVRGDSAAYFCASSPGTGENTEAFFGQGTRLTVV.

This clone has just one count. V and J are TRBV7-6 and TRBJ2-3; D is possibly TRBD1 (5 bases). The CDR3 is 15 residues long. The V end was cut by 2 bases, the J end by 1 base, with 10 bases between. Germline values: CDR1 SGHVS, CDR2 FNYEAQ. CDR3 loop: CASSLRQGRTDTQYF. CDR3 DNA sequence: TGTGCCAGCAGCTTAAGGCAGGGTCGCACAGATACGCAGTATTTT.

The chain is built from TRBV28 and TRBJ2-7; TRBD2 matches at 8 bases. V dropped 4 bases and J dropped 2; count of bases not matched to a gene: 10. CDR1 and CDR2 (germline): MDHEN, SYDVKM. The CDR3 has 16 residues. The chain's CDR3 is CASSSPMGGRPYEQYF. CDR3 in DNA: TGTGCCAGCAGTTCTCCCATGGGCGGGAGGCCCTACGAGCAGTACTTC.

The rearrangement links TRBV18 to TRBJ2-7; TRBD2 aligns across 9 bases. CDR1 is KGHSH and CDR2 is LQKENI in the germline V gene. V was pared by 3 bases and J by 2 bases, with 5 bases of the junction left unmatched. CDR3 length: 15 amino acids. Written as DNA, the CDR3 is TGTGCCAGCTCACCCACTAGCGGGTTTACCTACGAGCAGTACTTC. This codes for CASSPTSGFTYEQYF.

This clone appeared once. The chain is built from TRBV7-3 and TRBJ2-3; the match to TRBD2 covers 7 bases. The ends lost 5 bases at V and 5 bases at J; junction bases unmatched: 7. From germline, CDR1 is SGHTA and CDR2 FQGTGA. This CDR3 has 14 residues. DNA of the CDR3: TGTGCCAGCAGCCCCAGCGGGATGGGAGATACGCAGTATTTT. Protein product: CASSPSGMGDTQYF.

This clone has only a few counts. For the CDR3, the DNA is TGTGCCAGCAGCTATAACACCGGGGAGCTGTTTTTT. It translates to CASSYNTGELFF. The chain links TRBV28 to TRBJ2-2, with no clear D. Looked up from germline, CDR1 is MDHEN and CDR2 is SYDVKM. This CDR3 region has 12 residues. The germline V and J ends were trimmed by 6 bases and 2 bases, with 4 bases remaining between them.

The chain carries TRBV11-3 and TRBJ1-1, with D uncertain. Between the trimmed V and J ends, which lost 5 bases and 0 bases, there was a span of 7 bases. In germline, CDR1 is SGHNT, CDR2 YENEEA. The CDR3 has 13 residues. CDR3 sequence reads: CASSEGLNTEAFF. CDR3 DNA: TGTGCCAGCAGCGAGGGTTTGAACACTGAAGCTTTCTTT.

The chain links TRBV7-9 to TRBJ2-3; tentative D call: TRBD1 (6 bases). V lost 6 bases and J lost 4, with 17 bases in between. The CDR3 runs to 15 residues. Germline V gene lookup returns CDR1 SEHNR and CDR2 FQNEAQ (reference sequence). The DNA of the CDR3 is TGTGCCAGCAGGTCTATAGGGACACCGGCAGATACGCAGTATTTT. Its protein product is CASRSIGTPADTQYF. The full variable domain, completed using reference TRBV7-9 and TRBJ2-3, is DTGVSQNPRHKITKRGQNVTFRCDPISEHNRLYWYRQTLGQGPEFLTYFQNEAQLEKSRLLSDRFSAERPKGSFSTLEIQRTEQGDSAMYLCASRSIGTPADTQYFGPGTRLTVL.

The chain combines TRBV30 with TRBJ2-7; 11 nucleotides agree with TRBD1. Trimming took 3 bases from V and 3 from J; bases not matched to a gene: 7. This CDR3 comprises 15 residues. Germline V gene sequence: CDR1 GTSNPN, CDR2 SVGIG (reference sequence). As DNA, the CDR3 is TGTGCCTGGAGAACCGGGACAGGGGGTCACTACGAGCAGTACTTC. Protein: CAWRTGTGGHYEQYF.

The rearrangement links TRBV19 to TRBJ1-1, with D possibly being TRBD1 (6 bases). There are 14 residues in the CDR3. Trimming shortened V by 5 bases and J by 1 base, and 11 bases separated the two germline ends. Germline V CDR1 and CDR2: LNHDA, SQIVND (reference sequence). CDR3 DNA: TGTGCCAGTAGTTATGGGACACCGAACACTGAAGCTTTCTTT. Encoded protein: CASSYGTPNTEAFF.

This sequence joins TRBV10-3 and TRBJ2-7, with a weak D call TRBD1 (7 bases). V dropped 5 bases and J dropped 5 bases, with 19 bases sitting between them. Germline V gene data show CDR1 as ENHRY and CDR2 as SYGVKD. This CDR3 is built from 15 residues. The DNA of the CDR3 is TGTGCCATCAGTATGGGTGGAGGGGGCGAAAACGAGCAGTACTTC. This gives the protein CAISMGGGGENEQYF.

The gene calls are TRBV9 and TRBJ2-2; D is possibly TRBD2 (6 bases). The CDR3 loop spans 18 amino acids. CDR1 and CDR2 (germline): SGDLS, YYNGEE. V was clipped by 0 bases and J by 0 bases, with 15 bases between them. The CDR3 is CASSVGGGIIANTGELFF. The CDR3 DNA is TGTGCCAGCAGCGTAGGTGGAGGGATTATCGCGAACACCGGGGAGCTGTTTTTT.

A few counts support this clone. The J gene is TRBJ2-1, the V gene TRBV5-1; D is unclear. V gave up 3 bases and J gave up 0 bases, with 4 bases separating them. This CDR3 spans 13 amino acids. Germline-derived CDR1 and CDR2 are SGHRS and YFSETQ. The CDR3 bases are TGCGCCAGCAGCTGGTTCTCCTACAATGAGCAGTTCTTC. This translates into CASSWFSYNEQFF. The complete variable domain, with remaining parts taken from reference TRBV5-1 and TRBJ2-1, reads KAGVTQTPRYLIKTRGQQVTLSCSPISGHRSVSWYQQTPGQGLQFLFEYFSETQRNKGNFPGRFSGRQFSNSRSEMNVSTLELGDSALYLCASSWFSYNEQFFGPGTRLTVL.

This chain connects TRBV9 to TRBJ2-3; no firm D call. Trimming took off 0 bases at V and 2 bases at J, with 19 bases between the two ends. Per the germline V gene, CDR1 is SGDLS and CDR2 is YYNGEE. This CDR3 is built from 18 residues. The CDR3 DNA reads as TGTGCCAGCAGCGTAGCTACCGGAACCCAAAAAAACACAGATACGCAGTATTTT. It yields the protein CASSVATGTQKNTDTQYF.

Only a few counts were recorded for this clone. V and J are TRBV30 and TRBJ2-2; 7 bases are shared with TRBD1. Per germline, CDR1 GTSNPN and CDR2 SVGIG (reference sequence). V shed 2 bases, J shed 7 bases, and the junction held 1 base outside the gene matches. This CDR3 has 12 amino acids. This CDR3 reads CAWSRTGGELFF. CDR3 bases: TGTGCCTGGAGTCGGACAGGCGGGGAGCTGTTTTTT.

The V call is TRBV19, the J call TRBJ2-7, with D perhaps given as TRBD1 or TRBD2 (6 bases each). The CDR3 consists of 15 residues. In germline, CDR1 is LNHDA, CDR2 SQIVND (reference sequence). Trimming stripped 5 bases from V and 3 bases from J, with 17 bases between. CDR3 DNA: TGTGCCAGTAGTTTAGGGGGGACGGGGGACTACGAGCAGTACTTC. It codes for CASSLGGTGDYEQYF.

This rearrangement joins TRBV5-6 to TRBJ1-2; weak D call: TRBD1 (5 bases). The V gene's germline CDR1 is SGHDT and CDR2 YYEEEE. This CDR3 spans 15 amino acids. Between the trimmed V and J ends, which lost 1 base and 5 bases, there was a span of 15 bases. CDR3 DNA: TGTGCCAGCAGCTTGCGCAGGGTTACGGGGTATGGCTACACCTTC. It yields the protein CASSLRRVTGYGYTF. The entire variable domain, with the rest obtained from reference TRBV5-6 and TRBJ1-2, is as follows: DAGVTQSPTHLIKTRGQQVTLRCSPKSGHDTVSWYQQALGQGPQFIFQYYEEEERQRGNFPDRFSGHQFPNYSSELNVNALLLGDSALYLCASSLRRVTGYGYTFGSGTRLTVV.

The gene calls are TRBV6-5 and TRBJ1-2; unclear D gene. The germline CDR1 and CDR2 sequences are MNHEY and SVGAGI. The CDR3 consists of 14 residues. Trimming took off 6 bases at V and 0 bases at J, with 11 bases between the two ends. This CDR3 reads CASRGPESNYGYTF. The CDR3 DNA reads as TGTGCCAGCAGAGGGCCCGAATCTAACTATGGCTACACCTTC.

In this sample, this clone turned up a few times. V is TRBV18 and J is TRBJ2-3, with D perhaps TRBD2 (6 bases). Germline CDR1 and CDR2: KGHSH and LQKENI. V was cut by 4 bases and J by 2 bases, with 13 bases left in between. This CDR3 has 15 amino acids. CDR3 residues: CASSRIAETTDTQYF. The CDR3 bases are TGTGCCAGCTCACGAATAGCGGAGACCACAGATACGCAGTATTTT. Complete variable domain (other parts from reference TRBV18 and TRBJ2-3): NAGVMQNPRHLVRRRGQEARLRCSPMKGHSHVYWYRQLPEEGLKFMVYLQKENIIDESGMPKERFSAEFPKEGPSILRIQQVVRGDSAAYFCASSRIAETTDTQYFGPGTRLTVL.

This clone has more than one count but fewer than ten. The V and J genes are TRBV11-1 and TRBJ2-2, with a possible D match to TRBD2 (7 bases). CDR1 SGHAT and CDR2 FQDESV come from the germline V gene (reference sequence). V dropped 3 bases and J dropped 0 bases, with 11 bases sitting between them. The CDR3 is 16 residues long. The CDR3: CASSLGGTTNTGELFF. CDR3 DNA: TGTGCCAGCAGCTTGGGGGGGACAACGAACACCGGGGAGCTGTTTTTT. Looking up the rest from reference TRBV11-1 and TRBJ2-2 gives the full variable domain: EAEVAQSPRYKITEKSQAVAFWCDPISGHATLYWYRQILGQGPELLVQFQDESVVDDSQLPKDRFSAERLKGVDSTLKIQPAELGDSAMYLCASSLGGTTNTGELFFGEGSRLTVL.

This clone was seen a few times. The rearrangement joins TRBV19 to TRBJ1-2; TRBD1 is a possible D gene (6 bases). CDR3 length equals 15 residues. In germline, CDR1 is LNHDA, CDR2 SQIVND (reference sequence). V lost 3 bases and J 1 base, leaving 12 bases between the germline ends. The CDR3 DNA is TGTGCCAGTAGTATCGGACAGATCTTTAACTATGGCTACACCTTC. As protein: CASSIGQIFNYGYTF. Together with reference TRBV19 and TRBJ1-2, the CDR3 gives the full variable domain: DGGITQSPKYLFRKEGQNVTLSCEQNLNHDAMYWYRQDPGQGLRLIYYSQIVNDFQKGDIAEGYSVSREKKESFPLTVTSAQKNPTAFYLCASSIGQIFNYGYTFGSGTRLTVV.

This chain uses TRBV28 with TRBJ2-7; no firm D call. V dropped 6 bases and J dropped 5 bases, with 8 bases sitting between them. This CDR3 has 11 amino acids. Germline assignment: CDR1 MDHEN and CDR2 SYDVKM. For the CDR3, the DNA is TGTGCCAGCAGAGTCGACCACGAGCAGTACTTC. Protein sequence: CASRVDHEQYF.

This clone was picked up one time. DNA for the CDR3: TGTGCCATCAGCCCAGCGGGAATCACAGATACGCAGTATTTT. This sequence encodes CAISPAGITDTQYF. The chain joins TRBV10-3 to TRBJ2-3; 7 nucleotides match TRBD2. After removal of 6 bases from V and 2 bases from J, the junction contained 5 bases not matched to a gene. The CDR3 has 14 amino acids. Germline values: CDR1 ENHRY, CDR2 SYGVKD.